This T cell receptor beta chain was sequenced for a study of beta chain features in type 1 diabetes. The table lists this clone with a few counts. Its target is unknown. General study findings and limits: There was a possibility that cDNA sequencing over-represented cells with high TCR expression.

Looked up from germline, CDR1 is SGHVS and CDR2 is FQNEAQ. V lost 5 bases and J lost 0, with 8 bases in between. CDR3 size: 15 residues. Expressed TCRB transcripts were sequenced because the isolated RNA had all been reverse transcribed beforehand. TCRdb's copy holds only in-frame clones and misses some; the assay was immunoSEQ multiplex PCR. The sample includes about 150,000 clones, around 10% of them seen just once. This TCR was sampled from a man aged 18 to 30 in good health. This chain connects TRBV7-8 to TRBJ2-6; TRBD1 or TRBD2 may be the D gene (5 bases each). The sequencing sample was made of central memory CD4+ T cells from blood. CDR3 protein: CASSPGLSGANVLTF. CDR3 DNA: TGTGCCAGCAGCCCGGGGCTCTCTGGGGCCAACGTCCTGACTTTC.